The following is a T cell receptor beta chain sequence with its context. Its antigen remains undetermined. Per-base qualities were not stored, and no clone one base away is much larger. CDR1 and CDR2 are drawn from the germline V gene: SGHRS, YFSETQ. At the junction V is shortened by 5 bases and J by 5 bases, with 10 bases in between. From the cysteine up to the phenylalanine, the CDR3 has a length of 12 residues. Only CDR3 DNA is held: 36 bases, read in frame from base 1. This entry is derived from a study of PD-1 blockade in classical Hodgkin lymphoma (dated by TCRdb to 2018 to 2020). For the study in its entirety: Nivolumab dosing was 3 mg/kg intravenously every 2 weeks, continuing until either disease progression or unacceptable toxicity. The study used TCR beta sequencing and CyTOF to define a peripheral blood immune signature of response to PD-1 blockade in classical Hodgkin lymphoma. Study-wide conclusions, independent of this receptor: Baseline diversity similar to that of newly diagnosed patients was observed in trial patients achieving complete response, whereas significantly lower diversity was observed in partial responders and progressors. Patients starting nivolumab less than 1 year after ASCT had lower diversity and were excluded from later analyses to avoid confounding by immune reconstitution. Newly diagnosed patients were reported to have lower baseline TCR diversity than healthy donors, and relapsed/refractory patients were reported to have lower baseline TCR diversity still. A significant rise by C4D1 was seen in CD4+ but not CD8+ TCR diversity (p=0.0027 vs p=0.16), with the rise being most apparent in complete responders (p=0.02). The study was limited to a single clinical trial cohort, and causes of repertoire differences, possibly disease activity or prior therapy, remained undefined.

The time point label, read with the paper, signifies: cycle 1 day 1 (C1D1), immediately before nivolumab initiation. Relapse after autologous stem cell transplantation had occurred in all trial patients, and cohorts A, B and C were distinguished by prior brentuximab vedotin exposure. Using a Miltenyi CD4+ T cell isolation kit, CD4+ T cells were purified from thawed PBMCs through magnetic negative selection. The trial cohort included 55 to 65 patients with relapsed/refractory classical Hodgkin lymphoma, and each patient had a best overall response of complete response, partial response or progressive disease. Trial patients were treated with single-agent nivolumab in the multi-cohort phase II CheckMate 205 trial. An independent review committee assessed best overall response using the 2007 International Working Group response criteria. Trial PBMCs were collected immediately before nivolumab initiation (C1D1) and during therapy at cycle 2 day 1 and cycle 4 day 1. Peripheral blood was collected in 8 mL Vacutainer Cell Preparation Tubes, from which PBMCs were isolated by centrifugation and then cryopreserved. Purified CD4+ and CD8+ fractions were prepared only for cases in which an additional PBMC sample was available. On LS columns in a quadroMACS separator, the magnetically labelled cells were depleted, and the flow-through was collected as the purified fraction.

The Qiagen DNeasy kit was used to extract genomic DNA from unsorted PBMCs and from the negatively selected CD4+ and CD8+ fractions. Amplification of TCR beta CDR3 regions was done by immunoSEQ multiplex PCR with primers that anneal to V and J segments. A synthetic immune receptor repertoire was used to minimize amplification bias, and any residual bias was removed computationally once sequencing was done. The authors processed their data as follows. Custom Python scripts were used to quantify repertoire diversity as the Shannon entropy index. The unsorted, CD4+ and CD8+ repertoires were each analyzed separately, with the exception of combined analyses, where CD4+ and CD8+ sequences were merged in silico. A clone was considered expanded if an increase in frequency of at least 2-fold after treatment relative to C1D1 was found, and a pseudocount of 0.5 was applied to clones undetected at baseline. Singleton clones were defined as clones with 0 or 1 copy at C1D1, and non-singleton clones were defined as clones with 2 or more copies. By matching protein sequences in sorted samples from the same patient, clones expanded in unsorted samples were annotated as CD4+, CD8+ or unknown. Wilcoxon tests on paired samples were used to test changes in diversity from C1D1 to C4D1. This immuneACCESS table, as held by TCRdb, lists in-frame sequences with V and J called but not all clones. Of the missing ones, under half trace to an unresolved V gene in checked studies; the others have no known cause. V and J calls and clone size are as listed in that table; D and trimming were resolved from the DNA. The sample yields 6,500 to 8,000 clones; 75% to 90% were counted once. About 1.7% of the sample is held by the ten biggest clonotypes.

This chain joins TRBV5-1 to TRBJ1-1, with the identity of the D gene unclear. The receptor's source is a human donor with classical Hodgkin lymphoma. This sample comprised CD4+ T cells from blood, obtained at baseline. The CDR3 corresponds to CASRGSHTEAFF. Here is the DNA: TGCGCCAGCAGGGGGAGTCATACTGAAGCTTTCTTT.